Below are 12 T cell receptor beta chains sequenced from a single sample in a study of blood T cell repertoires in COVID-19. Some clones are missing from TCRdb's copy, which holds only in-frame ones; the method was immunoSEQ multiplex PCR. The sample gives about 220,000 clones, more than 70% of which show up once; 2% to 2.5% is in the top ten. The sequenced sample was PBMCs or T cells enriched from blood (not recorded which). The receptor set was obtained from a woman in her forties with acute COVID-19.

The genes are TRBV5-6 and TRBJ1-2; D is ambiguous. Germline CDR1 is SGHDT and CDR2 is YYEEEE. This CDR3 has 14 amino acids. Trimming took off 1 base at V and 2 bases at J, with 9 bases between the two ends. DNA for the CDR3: TGTGCCAGCAGCTTGATTGGAGAAAACTATGGCTACACCTTC. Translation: CASSLIGENYGYTF.

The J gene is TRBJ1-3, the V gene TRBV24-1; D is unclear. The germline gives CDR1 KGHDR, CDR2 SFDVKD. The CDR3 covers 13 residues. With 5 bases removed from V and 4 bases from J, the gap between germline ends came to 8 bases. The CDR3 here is CATSVAAGNTIYF. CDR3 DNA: TGTGCCACCAGTGTAGCAGCAGGAAACACCATATATTTT.

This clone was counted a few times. The CDR3 sequence is CASSPTGTKINEKLFF. DNA of the CDR3: TGTGCCAGTAGTCCTACAGGAACTAAAATCAATGAAAAACTGTTTTTT. The chain links TRBV19 to TRBJ1-4; D possibly corresponds to TRBD1 (5 bases). This CDR3 has 16 residues. The germline V and J ends were trimmed by 5 bases and 5 bases, with 18 bases remaining between them. Germline V gives CDR1 LNHDA, CDR2 SQIVND (reference sequence). The whole variable domain, remainder taken from reference TRBV19 and TRBJ1-4, is DGGITQSPKYLFRKEGQNVTLSCEQNLNHDAMYWYRQDPGQGLRLIYYSQIVNDFQKGDIAEGYSVSREKKESFPLTVTSAQKNPTAFYLCASSPTGTKINEKLFFGSGTQLSVL.

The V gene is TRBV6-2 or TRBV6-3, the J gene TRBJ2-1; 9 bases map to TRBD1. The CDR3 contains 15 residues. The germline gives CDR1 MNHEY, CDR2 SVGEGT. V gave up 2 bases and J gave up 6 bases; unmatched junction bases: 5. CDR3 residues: CASSYGGQGGNEQFF. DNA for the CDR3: TGTGCCAGCAGTTACGGGGGACAGGGAGGCAATGAGCAGTTCTTC.

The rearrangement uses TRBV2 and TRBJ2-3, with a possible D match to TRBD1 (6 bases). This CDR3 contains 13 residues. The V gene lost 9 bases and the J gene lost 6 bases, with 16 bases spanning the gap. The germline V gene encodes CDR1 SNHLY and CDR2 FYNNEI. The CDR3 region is CARRTEGADTQYF. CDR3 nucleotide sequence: TGTGCCAGACGGACAGAGGGCGCGGATACGCAGTATTTT.

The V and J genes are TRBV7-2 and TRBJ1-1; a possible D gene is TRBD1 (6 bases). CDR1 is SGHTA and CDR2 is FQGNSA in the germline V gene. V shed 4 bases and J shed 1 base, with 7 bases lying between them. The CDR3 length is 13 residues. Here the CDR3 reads CASSSQGNTEAFF. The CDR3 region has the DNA TGTGCCAGCAGCTCACAGGGGAACACTGAAGCTTTCTTT. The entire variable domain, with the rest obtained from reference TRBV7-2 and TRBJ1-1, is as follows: GAGVSQSPSNKVTEKGKDVELRCDPISGHTALYWYRQSLGQGLEFLIYFQGNSAPDKSGLPSDRFSAERTGGSVSTLTIQRTQQEDSAVYLCASSSQGNTEAFFGQGTRLTVV.

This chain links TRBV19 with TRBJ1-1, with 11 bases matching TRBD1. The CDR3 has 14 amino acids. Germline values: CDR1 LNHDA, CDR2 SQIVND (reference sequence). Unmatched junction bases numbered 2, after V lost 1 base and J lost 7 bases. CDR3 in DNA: TGTGCCAGTAGTATAGGGGGACAGGGGGTTGAAGCTTTCTTT. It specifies CASSIGGQGVEAFF.

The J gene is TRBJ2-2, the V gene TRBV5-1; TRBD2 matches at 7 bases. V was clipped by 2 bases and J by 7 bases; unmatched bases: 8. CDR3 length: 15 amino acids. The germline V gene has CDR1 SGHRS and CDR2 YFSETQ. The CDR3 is CASSLAAGAGGELFF. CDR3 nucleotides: TGCGCCAGCAGCTTAGCCGCGGGAGCCGGCGGGGAGCTGTTTTTT.

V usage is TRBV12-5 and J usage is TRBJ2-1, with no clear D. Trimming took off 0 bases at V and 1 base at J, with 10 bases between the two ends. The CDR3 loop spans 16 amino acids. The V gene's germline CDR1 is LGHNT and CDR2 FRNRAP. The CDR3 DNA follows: TGTGCTAGTGGTTTGGTAAGCGCCCCTTCCTACAATGAGCAGTTCTTC. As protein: CASGLVSAPSYNEQFF.

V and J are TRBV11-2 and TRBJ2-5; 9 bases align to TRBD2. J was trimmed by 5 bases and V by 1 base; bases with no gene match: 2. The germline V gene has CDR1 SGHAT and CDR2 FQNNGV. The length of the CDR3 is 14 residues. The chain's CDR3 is CASSLGTSVETQYF. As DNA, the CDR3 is TGTGCCAGCAGCTTAGGGACTAGCGTTGAGACCCAGTACTTC. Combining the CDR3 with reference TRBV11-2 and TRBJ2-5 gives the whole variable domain EAGVAQSPRYKIIEKRQSVAFWCNPISGHATLYWYQQILGQGPKLLIQFQNNGVVDDSQLPKDRFSAERLKGVDSTLKIQPAKLEDSAVYLCASSLGTSVETQYFGPGTRLLVL.

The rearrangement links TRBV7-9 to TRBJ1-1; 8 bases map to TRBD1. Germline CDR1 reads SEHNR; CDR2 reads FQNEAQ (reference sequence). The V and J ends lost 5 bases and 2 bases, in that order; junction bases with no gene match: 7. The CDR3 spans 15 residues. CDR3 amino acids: CASSPDRGSNTEAFF. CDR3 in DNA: TGTGCCAGCAGCCCTGACAGGGGCTCCAACACTGAAGCTTTCTTT.

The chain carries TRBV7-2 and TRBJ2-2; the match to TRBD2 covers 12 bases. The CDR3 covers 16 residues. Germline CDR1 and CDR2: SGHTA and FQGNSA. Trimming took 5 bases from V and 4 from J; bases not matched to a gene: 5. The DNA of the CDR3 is TGTGCCAGCAGCATGAGACTAGCGGGAGCCACCGGGGAGCTGTTTTTT. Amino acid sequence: CASSMRLAGATGELFF.